This record concerns one TCR beta chain sequence. Antigen specificity is unknown. The data were obtained in a study of cytomegalovirus exposure and HLA in healthy donors. Study results and limitations: Analysis was carried out at a later point, and it linked a missense DCLRE1C variant to TCR beta V- and J-gene trimming. The authors confirmed in vitro that a few CMV-associated chains were specific for CMV antigens. In a later analysis, HLA-associated TCR beta chains were more clonally expanded than equally common others.

Germline V gene sequence: CDR1 MNHEY, CDR2 SVGAGI. CDR3 length equals 13 residues. V shed 0 bases and J shed 2 bases, with 4 bases lying between them. PCR amplification relied on 60 Vbeta primers (plus 13 Jbeta primers). Libraries were prepared by immunoSEQ multiplex PCR; TCRdb keeps only in-frame clonotypes and omits some of them. The sample yields about 160,000 clones, 80% to 85% seen once. This sequence joins TRBV6-5 and TRBJ1-2; D remains unclear. The source of this sequence is a man aged 18 to 29 in good health and CMV-seronegative. The sample comprised PBMCs. CDR3 amino acids: CASSYSANYGYTF. The DNA of the CDR3 is TGTGCCAGCAGTTACTCAGCCAACTATGGCTACACCTTC.